This entry lists 23 T cell receptor beta chains sequenced from one sample in a study of shared clonotypes between healthy human individuals. CD45RO-negative, CCR7-positively selected cells formed the naive CD8 fraction, excluding terminally differentiated effector memory CD45RA+ cells. Clones were sequenced by immunoSEQ multiplex PCR, and TCRdb holds only the in-frame ones, with some missing. The sample has around 1.9 million clones, roughly 95% seen once. Material for sequencing was naive CD8+ T cells from PBMCs. Source of these receptors: a man in his late teens or twenties in good health. Some clones in this sample may be carry-over from other donors' samples.

V is TRBV7-3 and J is TRBJ2-7, with TRBD1 matching over 7 bases. Germline V gene data show CDR1 as SGHTA and CDR2 as FQGTGA. There are 15 residues in the CDR3. The V gene end was trimmed by 5 bases and the J gene end by 6 bases; junction bases not matched to a gene: 13. The CDR3 region has the DNA TGTGCCAGCAGCCCGGGGCCAGGGGGAAGATCCGAGCAGTACTTC. The encoded protein is CASSPGPGGRSEQYF.

Concerning this clone itself: The same CDR3 also results from other DNA sequences found in this sample. This CDR3 is CASSFGTGELFF. In nucleotides, the CDR3 is TGTGCCAGCAGTTTTGGCACCGGGGAGCTGTTTTTT. The gene calls are TRBV28 and TRBJ2-2; D is unresolved. Trimming removed 3 bases at V and 4 bases at J, with 3 bases between. The germline CDR1 and CDR2 sequences are MDHEN and SYDVKM. The CDR3 sequence is 12 residues long.

The chain recombines TRBV7-6 with TRBJ2-1; no definite D call. CDR1 is SGHVS and CDR2 is FNYEAQ in the germline V gene. The CDR3 has 15 residues. Trimming shortened V by 5 bases and J by 0 bases, and 11 bases separated the two germline ends. For the CDR3, the DNA is TGTGCCAGCAGCAAAACTCCCTTCTCCTACAATGAGCAGTTCTTC. Amino acid sequence: CASSKTPFSYNEQFF.

The chain uses TRBV27 and TRBJ2-1, with 11 nucleotides matching TRBD2. There are 16 residues in the CDR3. V lost 6 bases to trimming and J lost 1 base; unmatched junction nucleotides: 5. Looked up from germline, CDR1 is MNHEY and CDR2 is SMNVEV (reference sequence). CDR3 DNA sequence: TGTGCCAGCAGGAGGGGACTAGCGGTATCCTACAATGAGCAGTTCTTC. Translating gives CASRRGLAVSYNEQFF.

Worth noting for this clone: The junction departs from the called germline gene at one end, perhaps through a read error. This CDR3 reads CATSGESRESGANVLTF. DNA of the CDR3: TGTGCCACCAGCGGAGAATCCAGGGAGTCTGGGGCCAACGTCCTGACTTTC. This sequence joins TRBV15 and TRBJ2-6; the D call may be TRBD1 or TRBD2 (5 bases each). This CDR3 has 17 amino acids. Germline loops: CDR1 LNHNV, CDR2 YYDKDF (reference sequence).

The chain links TRBV18 to TRBJ2-7, with D hard to call. Germline V gives CDR1 KGHSH, CDR2 LQKENI. The germline V and J ends were trimmed by 6 bases and 2 bases, with 20 bases remaining between them. CDR3 length equals 16 residues. As DNA, the CDR3 is TGTGCCAGCTCGCCGTTAGAACGGACCGAGACCTACGAGCAGTACTTC. It translates to CASSPLERTETYEQYF.

This rearrangement joins TRBV19 to TRBJ2-1; 15 bases match TRBD2. Germline trimming cut 10 bases from V and 8 bases from J; bases unmatched to any gene: 6. This CDR3 is 14 amino acids long. Germline V gene lookup returns CDR1 LNHDA and CDR2 SQIVND (reference sequence). CDR3 in amino acids: CATRTSGRAHEQFF. The CDR3 DNA sequence: TGTGCCACCCGGACTAGCGGGAGGGCCCATGAGCAGTTCTTC. Full variable domain (outside the CDR3, taken from reference TRBV19 and TRBJ2-1): DGGITQSPKYLFRKEGQNVTLSCEQNLNHDAMYWYRQDPGQGLRLIYYSQIVNDFQKGDIAEGYSVSREKKESFPLTVTSAQKNPTAFYLCATRTSGRAHEQFFGPGTRLTVL.

This clone was found once. The chain carries TRBV6-5 and TRBJ2-2; TRBD2 aligns across 7 bases. J lost 7 bases, V lost 6 bases, and 8 bases had no gene match. This CDR3 has 14 amino acids. Germline CDR1 reads MNHEY; CDR2 reads SVGAGI. The CDR3 protein is CASSPGLVGGELFF. The CDR3, as DNA: TGTGCCAGCAGCCCCGGACTAGTAGGCGGGGAGCTGTTTTTT.

The chain employs TRBV5-1 and TRBJ2-7; D gene uncertain. The length of the CDR3 is 13 residues. Trimming left V 5 bases short and J 6 bases short, with 15 bases between. Germline V gives CDR1 SGHRS, CDR2 YFSETQ. CDR3 sequence reads: CASRLGNLGEQYF. CDR3 nucleotide sequence: TGCGCCAGCAGGTTAGGTAACTTAGGCGAGCAGTACTTC.

The chain combines TRBV9 with TRBJ2-1; 13 nucleotides line up with TRBD2. The CDR3 sequence is 19 residues long. With V trimmed by 3 bases and J by 0 bases, 9 bases remained unmatched. Germline lookup yields CDR1 SGDLS and CDR2 YYNGEE. The CDR3 DNA reads as TGTGCCAGCAGCGAAACTAGCGGGAGGGCGCGACCCTCCTACAATGAGCAGTTCTTC. It codes for CASSETSGRARPSYNEQFF.

The chain is built from TRBV15 and TRBJ2-1; perhaps TRBD1 as D (6 bases). The CDR3 loop spans 16 amino acids. Per germline, CDR1 LNHNV and CDR2 YYDKDF (reference sequence). V was cut by 1 base and J by 9 bases, with 19 bases left in between. CDR3 residues: CATSRGSGDVRIEQFF. The CDR3 bases are TGTGCCACCAGCAGAGGTTCAGGGGATGTAAGGATTGAGCAGTTCTTC.

With respect to this clone: The sample holds other DNA sequences that translate to the same CDR3. The gene calls are TRBV6-5 and TRBJ1-1; D ambiguous. CDR1 and CDR2 from the germline V gene are MNHEY and SVGAGI. With 5 bases removed from V and 3 bases from J, the gap between germline ends came to 7 bases. The CDR3 runs to 12 residues. The CDR3 DNA sequence: TGTGCCAGCAGTCCCGGATACACTGAAGCTTTCTTT. Its protein is CASSPGYTEAFF.

This chain uses TRBV7-3 with TRBJ2-2; D gene uncertain. The CDR3 length is 13 residues. The V and J ends lost 7 bases and 6 bases respectively, with 12 bases between them. Looked up from germline, CDR1 is SGHTA and CDR2 is FQGTGA. The CDR3 DNA reads TGTGCCAGCACCTCCGATCCAGCCGGGGAGCTGTTTTTT. It is translated as CASTSDPAGELFF.

This sequence joins TRBV13 and TRBJ2-7; TRBD1 aligns across 7 bases. The V gene's germline CDR1 is PRHDT and CDR2 FYEKMQ (reference sequence). This CDR3 is 14 amino acids long. J lost 3 bases, V lost 3 bases, and 5 bases had no gene match. CDR3 coding DNA: TGTGCCAGCAGCTTCGGGACAGCCGACTACGAGCAGTACTTC. Translation: CASSFGTADYEQYF. Variable domain in full (rest from reference TRBV13 and TRBJ2-7): AAGVIQSPRHLIKEKRETATLKCYPIPRHDTVYWYQQGPGQDPQFLISFYEKMQSDKGSIPDRFSAQQFSDYHSELNMSSLELGDSALYFCASSFGTADYEQYFGPGTRLTVT.

The chain couples TRBV2 to TRBJ2-5; D might be TRBD1 (5 bases). Germline CDR1 SNHLY, CDR2 FYNNEI. The CDR3 spans 14 residues. Trimming shortened V by 3 bases and J by 6 bases, and 14 bases separated the two germline ends. CDR3 nucleotide sequence: TGTGCCAGCAGTGAGGGGAAGGGGTTAAAGACCCAGTACTTC. This codes for CASSEGKGLKTQYF.

The gene calls are TRBV6-5 and TRBJ1-4; 7 nucleotides agree with TRBD1. This CDR3 is 12 amino acids long. V trimming: 5 bases; J trimming: 8 bases; junction bases outside the gene matches: 2. Germline CDR1 reads MNHEY; CDR2 reads SVGAGI. CDR3: CASSPGGEKLFF. The CDR3 DNA reads TGTGCCAGCAGTCCAGGGGGGGAAAAACTGTTTTTT.

V and J are TRBV11-2 and TRBJ2-7; D is uncertain. This CDR3 is 15 amino acids long. The germline V gene encodes CDR1 SGHAT and CDR2 FQNNGV. Trimming shortened V by 6 bases and J by 2 bases, and 17 bases separated the two germline ends. CDR3 DNA: TGTGCCAGCAGATCCCTTGGCCAGCACCCCTACGAGCAGTACTTC. Its protein is CASRSLGQHPYEQYF.

The gene calls are TRBV7-3 and TRBJ2-1; TRBD2 might be the D (5 bases). Germline CDR1 is SGHTA and CDR2 is FQGTGA. The CDR3 consists of 15 residues. V lost 4 bases, J lost 0 bases, and 10 bases lay in between. CDR3 sequence (DNA): TGTGCCAGCAGCTCCGGACTTGGCTCCTACAATGAGCAGTTCTTC. Translated, it gives CASSSGLGSYNEQFF.

This sequence joins TRBV29-1 and TRBJ2-1, with TRBD2 identical over 10 bases. Germline CDR1 reads SQVTM; CDR2 reads ANQGSEA. The CDR3 covers 15 residues. J gave up 0 bases and V 6 bases, and 5 bases lay outside the gene matches. CDR3 sequence reads: CSVAAGGSSYNEQFF. CDR3 nucleotides: TGCAGCGTCGCAGCGGGAGGGAGCTCCTACAATGAGCAGTTCTTC.

The CDR3 spells CASSPKGVYEQYF. CDR3 sequence (DNA): TGTGCCAGCAGCCCGAAGGGCGTCTACGAGCAGTACTTC. V usage is TRBV14 and J usage is TRBJ2-7; D remains ambiguous. V lost 4 bases and J 3 bases, leaving 10 bases between the germline ends. The CDR3 is made up of 13 amino acids. Germline values: CDR1 SGHDN, CDR2 FVKESK.

This rearrangement joins TRBV6-5 to TRBJ1-2; no reliable D call. The germline V and J ends were trimmed by 6 bases and 0 bases, with 11 bases remaining between them. The CDR3 is made up of 14 amino acids. Germline CDR1 and CDR2: MNHEY and SVGAGI. The CDR3 loop is CASSSQSANYGYTF. The DNA for the CDR3 is TGTGCCAGCAGCTCCCAGTCCGCTAACTATGGCTACACCTTC.

This clone was recorded only once. The gene calls are TRBV15 and TRBJ2-1; D might be TRBD2 (6 bases). Trimming pared 6 bases from V and 12 bases from J, leaving 27 bases between. Germline V gene data show CDR1 as LNHNV and CDR2 as YYDKDF (reference sequence). CDR3 size: 16 residues. This CDR3 reads CATRPEKVSGTHLQFF. DNA of the CDR3: TGTGCCACCAGACCGGAGAAAGTCTCCGGGACTCACTTGCAGTTCTTC.

The rearrangement links TRBV7-2 to TRBJ2-7, with 8 bases identical to TRBD1. Trimming removed 4 bases from V and 2 bases from J; junction bases left unmatched: 4. The CDR3 extends over 14 amino acids. CDR1 is SGHTA, CDR2 FQGNSA, per germline. CDR3 coding DNA: TGTGCCAGCAGCTCCCGACAGGGGACCTACGAGCAGTACTTC. Residues: CASSSRQGTYEQYF. Looking up the rest from reference TRBV7-2 and TRBJ2-7 gives the full variable domain: GAGVSQSPSNKVTEKGKDVELRCDPISGHTALYWYRQSLGQGLEFLIYFQGNSAPDKSGLPSDRFSAERTGGSVSTLTIQRTQQEDSAVYLCASSSRQGTYEQYFGPGTRLTVT.